This T cell receptor beta chain comes out of a study of T cells expressing NK-cell markers. The CDR3 is 16 residues long. Looked up from germline, CDR1 is SGHRS and CDR2 is YFSETQ. TCRdb reprocessed the 5' RACE reads and stores each CDR3 protein as one record, lacking DNA. Recorded for this sample: some 440,000 distinct CDR3 sequences. Sequencing input: blood T cells: a sorted CD56 or NKG2C T cell subset, CD4+ or CD8+ T cells, or bulk PBMC T cells (not recorded which). The source is a woman aged 45-60 years in good health. This sequence joins TRBV5-1 and TRBJ2-2; there is no DNA to check the TCRdb D call of TRBD2. The CDR3 loop reads CASSLTSGTITGELFF.